The sequence of this TCR beta chain was determined in a study of blood T cell repertoires in COVID-19. Study overall: Acute and convalescent COVID-19 specimens originated in the United States, Italy and Spain. Sample material is recorded as cDNA or gDNA derived from T cells, B-cell-depleted T cells, or PBMCs.

Germline V CDR1 and CDR2: MDHEN, SYDVKM. V was trimmed by 0 bases and J by 4 bases, leaving 7 bases between them. This CDR3 comprises 14 residues. Profiled with immunoSEQ multiplex PCR; TCRdb holds only in-frame clones, not every one. The sample has 200,000 to 300,000 clones, around 88% seen once; the top ten hold around 6.5%. Sequenced material: peripheral blood. The receptor was derived from a woman under 40 with COVID-19, enrolled during active disease. The J gene is TRBJ1-5, the V gene TRBV28; D is ambiguous. DNA for the CDR3: TGTGCCAGCAGTTTATGGGGGAGTAATCAGCCCCAGCATTTT. As protein: CASSLWGSNQPQHF.